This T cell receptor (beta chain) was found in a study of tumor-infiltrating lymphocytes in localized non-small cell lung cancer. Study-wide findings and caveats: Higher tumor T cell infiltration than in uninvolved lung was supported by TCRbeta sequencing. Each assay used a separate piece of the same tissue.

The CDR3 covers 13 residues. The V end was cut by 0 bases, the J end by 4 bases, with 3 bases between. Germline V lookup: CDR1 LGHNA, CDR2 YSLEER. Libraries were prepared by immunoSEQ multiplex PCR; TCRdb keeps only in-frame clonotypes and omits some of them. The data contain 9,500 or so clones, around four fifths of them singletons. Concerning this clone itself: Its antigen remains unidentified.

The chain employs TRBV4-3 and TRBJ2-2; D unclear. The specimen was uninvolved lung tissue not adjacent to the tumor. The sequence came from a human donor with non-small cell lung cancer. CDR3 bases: TGCGCCAGCAGCCAAGACAGCACCGGGGAGCTGTTTTTT. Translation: CASSQDSTGELFF.